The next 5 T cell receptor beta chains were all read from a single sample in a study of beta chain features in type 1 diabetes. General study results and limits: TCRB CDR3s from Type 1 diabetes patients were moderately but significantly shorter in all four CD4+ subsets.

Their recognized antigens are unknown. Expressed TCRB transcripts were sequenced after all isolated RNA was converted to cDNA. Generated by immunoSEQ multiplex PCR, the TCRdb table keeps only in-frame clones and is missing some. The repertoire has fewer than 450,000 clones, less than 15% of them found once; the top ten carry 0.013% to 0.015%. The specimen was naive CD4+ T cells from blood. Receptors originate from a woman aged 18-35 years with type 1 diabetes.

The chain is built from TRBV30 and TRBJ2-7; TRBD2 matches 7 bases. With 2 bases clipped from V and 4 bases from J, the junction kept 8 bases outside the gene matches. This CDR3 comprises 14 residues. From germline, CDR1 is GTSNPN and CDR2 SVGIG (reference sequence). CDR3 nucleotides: TGTGCCTGGAGTTTTTCGGGAGGCCTATACGAGCAGTACTTC. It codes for CAWSFSGGLYEQYF.

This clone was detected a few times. CDR3 residues: CASRQLAASSYEQYF. In nucleotides, the CDR3 is TGTGCCAGCAGACAGCTAGCCGCGAGCTCCTACGAGCAGTACTTC. This rearrangement joins TRBV6-6 to TRBJ2-7, with a possible D match to TRBD2 (5 bases). There are 15 residues in the CDR3. With 6 bases removed from V and 0 bases from J, the gap between germline ends came to 15 bases. The germline V gene has CDR1 MNHNY and CDR2 SVGAGI (reference sequence).

CDR3 in amino acids: CASSLERGTEAFF. CDR3 nucleotide sequence: TGTGCCAGCAGCTTAGAAAGGGGCACTGAAGCTTTCTTT. This chain links TRBV7-9 with TRBJ1-1; the D gene is possibly TRBD1 (5 bases). The V gene's germline CDR1 is SEHNR and CDR2 FQNEAQ (reference sequence). Trimming pared 1 base from V and 4 bases from J, leaving 7 bases between. The CDR3 totals 13 residues.

CDR3 region: CASSMGQGPYEQYF. CDR3 coding DNA: TGTGCCAGTAGTATGGGACAGGGTCCATACGAGCAGTACTTC. The chain combines TRBV19 with TRBJ2-7, with 9 bases identical to TRBD1. The length of the CDR3 is 14 residues. Germline loops: CDR1 LNHDA, CDR2 SQIVND (reference sequence). Trimming cost V 3 bases and J 4 bases; bases outside gene matches: 4.

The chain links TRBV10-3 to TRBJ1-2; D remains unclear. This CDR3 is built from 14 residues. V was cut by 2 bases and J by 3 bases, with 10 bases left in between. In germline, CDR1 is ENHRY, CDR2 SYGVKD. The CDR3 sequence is CAISERGPDYGYTF. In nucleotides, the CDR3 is TGTGCCATCAGTGAGCGGGGTCCGGACTATGGCTACACCTTC.